This T cell receptor (beta chain) is drawn from a study of a mutant IDH1 vaccine in newly diagnosed glioma. Study at large: Initiation of the vaccine course occurred 4-6 weeks after radiotherapy alone, or alongside temozolomide cycles.

The time point was: week 47, end of study. Vaccination used 300 ug of mutant IDH1 20-mer peptide per dose, with topical imiquimod. The donors' diagnosis was new WHO grade 3 or 4 astrocytoma that was IDH1-mutant and ATRX-lost. CDR1 and CDR2 (germline): SGHDN, FVKESK. This CDR3 contains 16 residues. Trimming pared 0 bases from V and 1 base from J, leaving 12 bases between. Assay used: immunoSEQ multiplex PCR; TCRdb lists only in-frame clones, some missing. The sample consists of around 100,000 clones, under 90% of them appearing once. This clone has only one observation. What it recognizes is unknown. The rearrangement joins TRBV14 to TRBJ1-1; maybe TRBD1 (5 bases). The sample was PBMCs, taken from a glioma patient whose treatment included an IDH1 peptide vaccine. This sequence originates from a woman in her fifties or sixties with glioma. DNA of the CDR3: TGTGCCAGCAGCCAAGATCTTGGGCAGGGGAACACTGAAGCTTTCTTT. This encodes CASSQDLGQGNTEAFF.